This TCR beta chain was identified in a study of blood T cell repertoires in COVID-19. For the study at large: Donors in the United States, Italy and Spain gave samples during acute or convalescent COVID-19.

Only a few counts were recorded for this clone. As originally analysed: Amplification of reference gene primers was used by the study to estimate nucleated cell counts. The protocol was immunoSEQ multiplex PCR, while the TCRdb copy is restricted to in-frame clones and leaves out a portion. V, J and clone size derive from that table, while D and trimming were established from the DNA sequence. The sample lists 95,000 to 150,000 clones, around two thirds seen once, with under 2.5% in the top ten. The CDR3 spans 13 residues. Unmatched junction bases numbered 3, after V lost 6 bases and J lost 2 bases. Germline V lookup: CDR1 WSHSY, CDR2 SAAADI.

The sample consisted of peripheral blood. The receptor's source is a woman in her 70s with acute or convalescent COVID-19. This rearrangement joins TRBV10-2 to TRBJ2-7; 8 bases fit TRBD2. CDR3 sequence: CASRAGLAYEQYF. CDR3 in DNA: TGCGCCAGCAGAGCGGGACTAGCCTACGAGCAGTACTTC.